This TCR beta chain came from a study of blood T cell repertoires in COVID-19. Germline V CDR1 and CDR2: SNHLY, FYNNEI. The length of the CDR3 is 14 residues. Trimming left V 4 bases short and J 4 bases short, with 8 bases between. Profiled with immunoSEQ multiplex PCR; TCRdb holds only in-frame clones, not every one. Of tens of thousands of clones in the sample, roughly 80% were seen once. Material for sequencing was peripheral blood. The source is a man older than 75 with acute or convalescent COVID-19. This chain joins TRBV2 and TRBJ1-6; D gene unclear. The CDR3 DNA is TGTGCCAGCAGTGGAAACTCTTATAATTCACCCCTCCACTTT. Translation: CASSGNSYNSPLHF.